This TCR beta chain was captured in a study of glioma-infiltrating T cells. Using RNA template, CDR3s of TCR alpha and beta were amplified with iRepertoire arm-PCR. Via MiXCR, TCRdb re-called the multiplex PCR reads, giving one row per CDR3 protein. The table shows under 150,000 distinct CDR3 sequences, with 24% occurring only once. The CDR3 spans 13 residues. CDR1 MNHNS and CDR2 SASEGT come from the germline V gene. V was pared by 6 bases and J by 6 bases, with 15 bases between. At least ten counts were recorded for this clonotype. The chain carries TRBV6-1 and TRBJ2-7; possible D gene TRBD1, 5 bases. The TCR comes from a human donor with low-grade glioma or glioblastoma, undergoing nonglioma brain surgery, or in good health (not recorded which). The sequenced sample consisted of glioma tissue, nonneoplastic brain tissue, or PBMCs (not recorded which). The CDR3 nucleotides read TGTGCCAGCAGACCGCAGGGTGATGGCGAGCAGTACGTC. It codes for CASRPQGDGEQYV.